The 22 T cell receptor beta chains below were found in one sample sequenced in a study of beta chain features in type 1 diabetes. What was sequenced were expressed TCRB transcripts, since all of the isolated RNA had been reverse transcribed. Assay: immunoSEQ multiplex PCR; the TCRdb copy retains only in-frame clones and omits some. The sample carries about 360,000 clones, roughly an eighth recorded once. The sequencing sample was made of naive CD4+ T cells from blood. The receptors come from a man between 18 and 29 years old in good health.

This clone occurred a few times. The chain couples TRBV6-5 to TRBJ2-7, with D possibly TRBD2 on 5 matching bases. Germline V CDR1 and CDR2: MNHEY, SVGAGI. The CDR3 contains 16 residues. V lost 1 base, J lost 0 bases, and 13 bases lay in between. CDR3 region: CASSYFAGVSSYEQYF. CDR3 coding DNA: TGTGCCAGCAGTTACTTCGCCGGGGTTAGCTCCTACGAGCAGTACTTC.

The chain is built from TRBV9 and TRBJ2-5; the match to TRBD2 covers 13 bases. The V gene end was trimmed by 6 bases and the J gene end by 0 bases; junction bases not matched to a gene: 5. The V gene's germline CDR1 is SGDLS and CDR2 YYNGEE. The CDR3 runs 16 residues. CDR3 loop: CASIRLAGGYQETQYF. CDR3 sequence (DNA): TGTGCCAGCATCCGACTAGCGGGGGGCTACCAAGAGACCCAGTACTTC.

This clone was counted between two and nine times. The DNA of the CDR3 is TGTGCCAGCAGCTTGGGGCAGGAGGTGACTGAAGCTTTCTTT. Translated: CASSLGQEVTEAFF. The chain joins TRBV5-4 to TRBJ1-1, with D unresolved. V dropped 0 bases and J dropped 5 bases, with 11 bases sitting between them. This CDR3 region has 14 residues. CDR1 SGHNT and CDR2 YYREEE come from the germline V gene (reference sequence).

In its sample, this clone was seen a few times. The V and J genes are TRBV15 and TRBJ2-7, with TRBD2 identical over 7 bases. The CDR3 has 15 residues. The ends lost 0 bases at V and 2 bases at J; junction bases unmatched: 4. Germline CDR1 reads LNHNV; CDR2 reads YYDKDF (reference sequence). The CDR3 reads CATSRDGGVTYEQYF. The DNA of the CDR3 is TGTGCCACCAGCAGAGATGGGGGGGTTACCTACGAGCAGTACTTC.

This clone was seen only a few times. The chain uses TRBV9 and TRBJ2-1; tentative D call: TRBD2 (6 bases). Germline CDR1 SGDLS, CDR2 YYNGEE. The CDR3 has 15 amino acids. Between the trimmed V and J ends, which lost 6 bases and 3 bases, there was a span of 16 bases. The chain's CDR3 is CASTSQGGNYNEQFF. The CDR3 coding sequence is TGTGCCAGCACGTCCCAGGGCGGGAACTACAATGAGCAGTTCTTC.

This clone was detected a few times. In DNA form, the CDR3 reads TGTGCCAGCAGCTTAGAGTCCTACTACGAGCAGTACTTC. Its protein product is CASSLESYYEQYF. V and J are TRBV7-2 and TRBJ2-7; no clear D. Germline assignment: CDR1 SGHTA and CDR2 FQGNSA. Trimming stripped 1 base from V and 3 bases from J, with 7 bases between. The CDR3 runs 13 residues.

The rearrangement links TRBV6-1 to TRBJ1-5; no reliable D call. The CDR3 consists of 13 residues. The V gene's germline CDR1 is MNHNS and CDR2 SASEGT. Trimming cost V 7 bases and J 1 base, with 8 bases left between them. CDR3 nucleotide sequence: TGTGCCAGCACCCGTCTAAGCAATCAGCCCCAGCATTTT. Amino acid sequence: CASTRLSNQPQHF.

The table lists this clone with a few counts. V is TRBV18 and J is TRBJ1-4; TRBD1 aligns across 7 bases. The CDR3 spans 15 residues. The V and J ends lost 1 base and 7 bases, in that order; junction bases with no gene match: 6. Looked up from germline, CDR1 is KGHSH and CDR2 is LQKENI. The CDR3 DNA reads as TGTGCCAGCTCACCACAGGGGGCAGGAGTTGAAAAACTGTTTTTT. Its protein product is CASSPQGAGVEKLFF.

CDR3: CASSRGDSSGNTIYF. In DNA, the CDR3 is TGTGCCAGCAGCCGCGGGGACAGCTCTGGAAACACCATATATTTT. The rearrangement links TRBV9 to TRBJ1-3; 7 bases are shared with TRBD1. CDR1 and CDR2 from the germline V gene are SGDLS and YYNGEE. The CDR3 sequence is 15 residues long. Losses at the gene ends were 4 bases for V and 0 bases for J; bases not matched to a gene: 4.

This clone was recorded a few times. The chain joins TRBV7-2 to TRBJ2-5, with 12 bases identical to TRBD2. The V segment lost 0 bases and the J segment 2 bases; nucleotides outside the gene matches: 7. Germline-derived CDR1 and CDR2 are SGHTA and FQGNSA. The CDR3 spans 18 residues. As DNA, the CDR3 is TGTGCCAGCAGCTTAGCACTAGCGGGAGGAGGGTTTCAAGAGACCCAGTACTTC. Translating gives CASSLALAGGGFQETQYF.

This clone was counted ten times or more. The J gene is TRBJ2-6, the V gene TRBV10-3, with D perhaps TRBD1 (6 bases). Germline V gene data show CDR1 as ENHRY and CDR2 as SYGVKD. V was trimmed by 9 bases and J by 0 bases, leaving 12 bases between them. The CDR3 covers 15 residues. The CDR3 DNA reads as TGTGCCATAATGCGAGGGGGCTCTGGGGCCAACGTCCTGACTTTC. Translating gives CAIMRGGSGANVLTF.

This clone was counted ten times or more. The V call is TRBV30, the J call TRBJ2-5, with a tentative D call TRBD1 (6 bases). V was trimmed by 5 bases and J by 4 bases, leaving 14 bases between them. Germline V gene sequence: CDR1 GTSNPN, CDR2 SVGIG (reference sequence). The CDR3 spans 13 residues. CDR3 sequence reads: CAWAQGSGETQYF. The CDR3 DNA reads TGTGCCTGGGCTCAGGGGAGTGGAGAGACCCAGTACTTC. Based on the CDR3 plus reference TRBV30 and TRBJ2-5, the full variable domain is SQTIHQWPATLVQPVGSPLSLECTVEGTSNPNLYWYRQAAGRGLQLLFYSVGIGQISSEVPQNLSASRPQDRQFILSSKKLLLSDSGFYLCAWAQGSGETQYFGPGTRLLVL.

A few counts support this clone. This chain connects TRBV6-6 to TRBJ2-7; maybe TRBD2 (5 bases). The V gene's germline CDR1 is MNHNY and CDR2 SVGAGI (reference sequence). V lost 5 bases to trimming and J lost 5 bases, with 7 bases between them. The CDR3 spans 11 residues. The CDR3, as DNA: TGTGCCAGCAGTCGGCGGGACGAGCAGTACTTC. Translating gives CASSRRDEQYF.

The rearrangement joins TRBV9 to TRBJ2-7, with D perhaps TRBD1 (6 bases). Germline V gene lookup returns CDR1 SGDLS and CDR2 YYNGEE. V was clipped by 4 bases and J by 2 bases, with 10 bases between them. This CDR3 contains 13 residues. The CDR3 loop is CASSRGQTYEQYF. The DNA of the CDR3 is TGTGCCAGCAGCCGTGGACAGACCTACGAGCAGTACTTC.

This clone appeared a few times. The V gene is TRBV7-9, the J gene TRBJ1-6, with 7 bases matching TRBD1. This CDR3 is built from 14 residues. Trimming cost V 2 bases and J 9 bases; bases outside gene matches: 4. Germline values: CDR1 SEHNR, CDR2 FQNEAQ (reference sequence). The CDR3 is CASSLQGGGSPLHF. The DNA for the CDR3 is TGTGCCAGCAGCTTACAAGGGGGCGGTTCACCCCTCCACTTT. Combining the CDR3 with reference TRBV7-9 and TRBJ1-6 gives the whole variable domain DTGVSQNPRHKITKRGQNVTFRCDPISEHNRLYWYRQTLGQGPEFLTYFQNEAQLEKSRLLSDRFSAERPKGSFSTLEIQRTEQGDSAMYLCASSLQGGGSPLHFGNGTRLTVT.

V is TRBV6-5 and J is TRBJ1-2; D might be TRBD1 (6 bases). CDR1 is MNHEY, CDR2 SVGAGI, per germline. CDR3 size: 13 residues. Trimming stripped 5 bases from V and 7 bases from J, with 14 bases between. CDR3 loop: CASSRQGSRGYTF. CDR3 coding DNA: TGTGCCAGCAGTAGGCAGGGGTCGCGTGGCTACACCTTC.

Regarding this clone: Other nucleotide sequences in the sample specify the same CDR3. The chain employs TRBV28 and TRBJ2-7; unclear D gene. This CDR3 region has 14 residues. CDR1 MDHEN and CDR2 SYDVKM come from the germline V gene. With 2 bases removed from V and 2 bases from J, the gap between germline ends came to 10 bases. CDR3 protein: CASSLRVVPYEQYF. The CDR3 coding sequence is TGTGCCAGCAGTTTAAGAGTAGTTCCCTACGAGCAGTACTTC.

Worth noting for this clone: Different DNA sequences within this sample yield the same CDR3. The V gene is TRBV7-2, the J gene TRBJ2-5; D may be TRBD2 (6 bases). The germline V gene has CDR1 SGHTA and CDR2 FQGNSA. There are 13 residues in the CDR3. With 3 bases removed from V and 4 bases from J, the gap between germline ends came to 9 bases. The CDR3 here is CASSFGGGETQYF. Here the CDR3 DNA reads TGTGCCAGCAGCTTCGGGGGTGGAGAGACCCAGTACTTC.

This clone was counted between two and nine times. The rearrangement links TRBV14 to TRBJ2-2; TRBD1 agrees at 7 bases. The CDR3 consists of 15 residues. The ends lost 1 base at V and 3 bases at J; junction bases unmatched: 2. CDR1 and CDR2 (germline): SGHDN, FVKESK. The CDR3 region is CASSQVDRDTGELFF. The CDR3 bases are TGTGCCAGCAGCCAAGTAGACAGGGACACCGGGGAGCTGTTTTTT.

This clone was counted a few times. The CDR3 bases are TGTGCCAGCAGCTTAGCGGGAGTACGCAATGAGCAGTTCTTC. Translated, it gives CASSLAGVRNEQFF. V gene TRBV7-2 combines with J gene TRBJ2-1; TRBD2 is a possible D gene (5 bases). CDR3 length: 14 amino acids. CDR1 and CDR2 (germline): SGHTA, FQGNSA. V lost 0 bases, J lost 6 bases, and 9 bases lay in between.

The chain combines TRBV25-1 with TRBJ2-7; TRBD1 matches 7 bases. J was trimmed by 4 bases and V by 6 bases; bases with no gene match: 6. This CDR3 region has 13 residues. Germline V CDR1 and CDR2: MGHDK, SYGVNS. The chain's CDR3 is CASSKTGPYEQYF. The DNA for the CDR3 is TGTGCCAGCAGCAAGACAGGGCCTTACGAGCAGTACTTC.

The sample holds a few counts of this clone. The rearrangement joins TRBV15 to TRBJ2-7; TRBD1 is a possible D gene (5 bases). The V end lost 0 bases, the J end lost 7 bases, and 16 bases lay between the germline ends. The CDR3 extends over 15 amino acids. CDR1 is LNHNV, CDR2 YYDKDF, per germline (reference sequence). The CDR3 region is CATSRDRTSQREQYF. The CDR3 nucleotides are TGTGCCACCAGCAGAGATCGGACAAGCCAGAGGGAGCAGTACTTC.